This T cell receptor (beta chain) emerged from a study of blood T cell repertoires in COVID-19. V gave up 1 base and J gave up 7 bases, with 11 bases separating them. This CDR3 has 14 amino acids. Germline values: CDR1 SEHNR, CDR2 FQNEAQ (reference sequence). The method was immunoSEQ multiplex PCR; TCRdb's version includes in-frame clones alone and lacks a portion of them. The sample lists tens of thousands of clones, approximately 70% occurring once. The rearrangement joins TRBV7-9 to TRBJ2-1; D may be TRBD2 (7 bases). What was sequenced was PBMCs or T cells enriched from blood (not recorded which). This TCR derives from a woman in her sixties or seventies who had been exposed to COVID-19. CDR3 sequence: CASSLGRGANEQFF. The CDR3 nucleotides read TGTGCCAGCAGCTTAGGTCGGGGGGCGAATGAGCAGTTCTTC.